The 25 T cell receptor beta chains reported below all come from one sample, sequenced in a study of Graves' ophthalmopathy and Graves' hyperthyroidism. The authors amplified TCR beta CDR3 regions, and they did so from RNA transcripts for repertoire sequencing. HTBI primers were employed in first-round RT-PCR, then a second-round multiplex PCR followed. TCRdb itself ran the multiplex PCR reads through MiXCR, one entry per CDR3 protein. The sample holds hundreds of thousands of distinct CDR3 sequences, 20% to 25% seen once. Sequencing was performed on peripheral blood. The receptors come from a woman younger than 30 with stable Graves' hyperthyroidism.

This clonotype was counted many times. The chain carries TRBV6-1 and TRBJ1-1; 9 bases match TRBD1. Germline V gene lookup returns CDR1 MNHNS and CDR2 SASEGT. V shed 5 bases and J 4 bases; nucleotides not matched to a gene: 5. This CDR3 has 14 amino acids. CDR3 loop: CASSRDRAATEAFF. CDR3 nucleotide sequence: TGTGCCAGCAGTCGGGACAGGGCCGCCACTGAAGCTTTCTTT.

This clonotype was seen a single time. The rearrangement links TRBV6-2 or TRBV6-3 to TRBJ1-3; D may be TRBD1 (6 bases). Germline values: CDR1 MNHEY, CDR2 SVGEGT. V was cut by 6 bases and J by 0 bases, with 21 bases left in between. This CDR3 spans 18 amino acids. CDR3 protein: CASSHTGGTPVSGNTIYF. DNA of the CDR3: TGTGCCAGCAGCCATACGGGCGGGACACCTGTCTCTGGAAACACCATATATTTT.

This clonotype was counted ten times or more. The chain links TRBV11-2 to TRBJ1-1; D not certain. The CDR3 covers 19 residues. Trimming left V 0 bases short and J 0 bases short, with 20 bases between. From germline, CDR1 is SGHAT and CDR2 FQNNGV. In DNA form, the CDR3 reads TGTGCCAGCAGCTTAGAGGAGGGCAGGAACGGACTTATGAACACTGAAGCTTTCTTT. Translation gives CASSLEEGRNGLMNTEAFF.

In its sample, this clonotype was seen many times. The chain links TRBV12-3 or TRBV12-4 to TRBJ2-5; D is unresolved. V was trimmed by 6 bases and J by 5 bases, leaving 10 bases between them. CDR3 size: 12 residues. The CDR3 DNA is TGTGCCAGCAGGGTCCCCCTGGAGACCCAGTACTTC. The encoded protein is CASRVPLETQYF.

This clonotype was counted only a few times. This rearrangement joins TRBV6-1 to TRBJ2-5, with unresolved D. V gave up 5 bases and J gave up 4 bases, with 14 bases separating them. The CDR3 spans 14 residues. Germline V gene lookup returns CDR1 MNHNS and CDR2 SASEGT. The CDR3 reads CASSRATQTETQYF. The CDR3 nucleotides are TGTGCCAGCAGTAGGGCCACTCAGACAGAGACCCAGTACTTC.

Many counts were recorded for this clonotype. The chain employs TRBV20-1 and TRBJ2-7; 8 bases are shared with TRBD2. There are 14 residues in the CDR3. Germline CDR1 and CDR2: DFQATT and SNEGSKA (reference sequence). In DNA, the CDR3 is TGCAGCCCTTGGGCCCTAAGCGGGAGCTACGAGCAGTACTTC. Translation gives CSPWALSGSYEQYF.

Ten or more counts support this clonotype. CDR3 in DNA: TGTGCCAGCAGTTTAGCGGGAGAGGATACGCAGTATTTT. Its translation: CASSLAGEDTQYF. The chain combines TRBV6-4 with TRBJ2-3, with 9 bases identical to TRBD2. V was clipped by 5 bases and J by 6 bases; unmatched bases: 3. Looked up from germline, CDR1 is MRHNA and CDR2 is SNTAGT. This CDR3 has 13 amino acids.

Ten or more counts support this clonotype. The chain joins TRBV20-1 to TRBJ2-5; no clear D gene. CDR1 and CDR2 (germline): DFQATT, SNEGSKA (reference sequence). The CDR3 contains 12 residues. Trimming took off 2 bases at V and 9 bases at J, with 13 bases between the two ends. CDR3 coding DNA: TGCAGTGCTAGAAGGGCGGCCGTTTCCCAGTACTTC. Its translation is CSARRAAVSQYF.

In this sample, this clonotype turned up many times. The chain employs TRBV6-1 and TRBJ1-1; D gene uncertain. Germline V lookup: CDR1 MNHNS, CDR2 SASEGT. The CDR3 extends over 15 amino acids. V was trimmed by 5 bases and J by 2 bases, leaving 15 bases between them. The DNA of the CDR3 is TGTGCCAGCAGTCCCCTGGTTTTTCTTAACACTGAAGCTTTCTTT. Translation: CASSPLVFLNTEAFF.

This clonotype was observed a few times. The chain recombines TRBV7-9 with TRBJ2-2, with 8 bases matching TRBD1. V was clipped by 4 bases and J by 5 bases; unmatched bases: 6. This CDR3 has 15 residues. The germline V gene encodes CDR1 SEHNR and CDR2 FQNEAQ (reference sequence). The CDR3: CASSSRTGKTGELFF. The CDR3 DNA sequence: TGTGCCAGCAGCTCCAGGACAGGGAAGACCGGGGAGCTGTTTTTT.

In its sample, this clonotype was seen many times. The genes are TRBV7-9 and TRBJ2-2; D may be TRBD2 (5 bases). Germline assignment: CDR1 SEHNR and CDR2 FQNEAQ (reference sequence). V shed 1 base and J shed 4 bases, with 7 bases lying between them. The CDR3 has 14 amino acids. Here the CDR3 reads CASSLVGSTGELFF. DNA of the CDR3: TGTGCCAGCAGCTTAGTGGGGAGCACCGGGGAGCTGTTTTTT.

This clonotype was counted at least ten times. The chain has TRBV7-2 and TRBJ1-2; TRBD1 is a possible D gene (5 bases). Germline assignment: CDR1 SGHTA and CDR2 FQGNSA. The CDR3 runs 15 residues. V lost 5 bases to trimming and J lost 3 bases, with 16 bases between them. CDR3 sequence: CASSEDGHRDYGYTF. DNA for the CDR3: TGTGCCAGCAGCGAAGACGGACATCGAGACTATGGCTACACCTTC. The variable domain in full, completed from reference TRBV7-2 and TRBJ1-2, reads GAGVSQSPSNKVTEKGKDVELRCDPISGHTALYWYRQSLGQGLEFLIYFQGNSAPDKSGLPSDRFSAERTGGSVSTLTIQRTQQEDSAVYLCASSEDGHRDYGYTFGSGTRLTVV.

This clonotype was seen at least ten times. The genes are TRBV19 and TRBJ2-7; D tentatively reads TRBD1 or TRBD2 (6 bases each). The V gene lost 4 bases and the J gene lost 8 bases, with 18 bases spanning the gap. Germline V gene data show CDR1 as LNHDA and CDR2 as SQIVND (reference sequence). The CDR3 consists of 14 residues. CDR3 DNA: TGTGCCAGTAGTACTACGACAGGAGGGCAGAAGCAGTACTTC. Protein: CASSTTTGGQKQYF. Full variable domain (outside the CDR3, taken from reference TRBV19 and TRBJ2-7): DGGITQSPKYLFRKEGQNVTLSCEQNLNHDAMYWYRQDPGQGLRLIYYSQIVNDFQKGDIAEGYSVSREKKESFPLTVTSAQKNPTAFYLCASSTTTGGQKQYFGPGTRLTVT.

At least ten counts were recorded for this clonotype. The chain employs TRBV5-1 and TRBJ1-6; possible D gene TRBD1, 5 bases. The CDR3 consists of 14 residues. Germline V gives CDR1 SGHRS, CDR2 YFSETQ. Trimming took 1 base from V and 10 from J, leaving 12 bases between them. The CDR3 protein is CASSLSGFESPLHF. CDR3 bases: TGCGCCAGCAGCTTGTCAGGGTTCGAATCACCCCTCCACTTT.

This clonotype has at least ten counts. This chain links TRBV11-2 with TRBJ2-5, with 10 nucleotides matching TRBD2. This CDR3 is 16 amino acids long. The V gene's germline CDR1 is SGHAT and CDR2 FQNNGV. Unmatched junction bases numbered 7, after V lost 5 bases and J lost 1 base. CDR3 sequence reads: CASSPQTSGFQETQYF. In DNA form, the CDR3 reads TGTGCCAGCAGCCCGCAGACTAGCGGGTTCCAAGAGACCCAGTACTTC.

The CDR3 region is CASSQMNYEQYF. The CDR3 DNA is TGTGCCAGCAGCCAAATGAACTACGAGCAGTACTTC. V is TRBV28 and J is TRBJ2-7; D is unresolved. CDR3 length: 12 amino acids. Germline V gene lookup returns CDR1 MDHEN and CDR2 SYDVKM. Trimming removed 6 bases from V and 3 bases from J, with 9 bases in between.

This clonotype showed up many times. The V and J genes are TRBV20-1 and TRBJ1-1; 8 bases match TRBD1. CDR1 and CDR2 from the germline V gene are DFQATT and SNEGSKA (reference sequence). The CDR3 extends over 15 amino acids. Germline trimming cut 3 bases from V and 0 bases from J; bases unmatched to any gene: 6. This CDR3 reads CSASSQGAMNTEAFF. CDR3 DNA: TGCAGTGCTAGTTCGCAGGGGGCTATGAACACTGAAGCTTTCTTT.

In its sample, this clonotype was seen many times. The genes are TRBV28 and TRBJ1-1; D ambiguous. The V end was cut by 5 bases, the J end by 6 bases, with 19 bases between. The CDR3 consists of 15 residues. CDR1 and CDR2 (germline): MDHEN, SYDVKM. The CDR3 region is CASSTHDTLGAEAFF. CDR3 in DNA: TGTGCCAGCAGTACTCACGACACCTTGGGCGCTGAAGCTTTCTTT.

The chain uses TRBV6-1 and TRBJ1-6, with 7 bases matching TRBD1. The CDR3 is 18 residues long. J gave up 0 bases and V 6 bases, and 11 bases lay outside the gene matches. Germline V lookup: CDR1 MNHNS, CDR2 SASEGT. The DNA of the CDR3 is TGTGCCAGCAGGACCACAGGGGAAGAGGGCTCCTATAATTCACCCCTCCACTTT. Translated: CASRTTGEEGSYNSPLHF.

J is TRBJ1-1 and V is TRBV29-1, with 10 bases aligning to TRBD1. Germline V lookup: CDR1 SQVTM, CDR2 ANQGSEA. CDR3 size: 13 residues. Trimming removed 6 bases from V and 1 base from J; junction bases left unmatched: 2. CDR3 in amino acids: CSVDRGRNTEAFF. The CDR3 nucleotides read TGCAGCGTGGACAGGGGGAGGAACACTGAAGCTTTCTTT.

This clonotype was picked up many times. V and J are TRBV19 and TRBJ1-1; D possibly corresponds to TRBD1 (5 bases). Germline-derived CDR1 and CDR2 are LNHDA and SQIVND (reference sequence). CDR3 length: 15 residues. V lost 5 bases and J 1 base, leaving 14 bases between the germline ends. The CDR3 here is CASSPGQGWNTEAFF. The CDR3 DNA reads as TGTGCCAGTAGTCCCGGACAAGGCTGGAACACTGAAGCTTTCTTT.

In the case of this clonotype: Just one base apart from a much larger clone, this may be a read error. The rearrangement joins TRBV6-1 to TRBJ1-2; D gene ambiguous. Germline V gene lookup returns CDR1 MNHNS and CDR2 SASEGT. Trimming took off 2 bases at V and 4 bases at J, with 20 bases between the two ends. CDR3 length: 17 residues. The CDR3 coding sequence is TGTGCCAGCAGTGAATTTTGGGTCGGGCCACGCGGCTATGGCTACACCTTC. Its translation is CASSEFWVGPRGYGYTF.

The sample holds a few counts of this clonotype. The genes are TRBV11-2 and TRBJ2-5, with D possibly being TRBD1 or TRBD2 (6 bases each). This CDR3 is built from 15 residues. V lost 5 bases and J lost 4, with 17 bases in between. CDR1 and CDR2 from the germline V gene are SGHAT and FQNNGV. CDR3 amino acids: CASSPEGGWLETQYF. The CDR3 region has the DNA TGTGCCAGCAGCCCCGAGGGGGGCTGGTTAGAGACCCAGTACTTC.

This clonotype has just a few counts. The chain couples TRBV13 to TRBJ2-7; tentative D call: TRBD1 (6 bases). V was trimmed by 4 bases and J by 6 bases, leaving 16 bases between them. Germline-derived CDR1 and CDR2 are PRHDT and FYEKMQ (reference sequence). The CDR3 sequence is 14 residues long. The CDR3 nucleotides read TGTGCCAGCAGCTCGCTGGGACAAGCTGGCGAGCAGTACTTC. Its protein is CASSSLGQAGEQYF.

This clonotype showed up just a few times. The chain carries TRBV12-3 or TRBV12-4 and TRBJ1-2; 8 nucleotides line up with TRBD1. After removal of 8 bases from V and 5 bases from J, the junction contained 10 bases not matched to a gene. This CDR3 has 14 amino acids. CDR3 DNA sequence: TGTGCCAGCTCTCCGGACAGGGTTGAGTATGGCTACACCTTC. It codes for CASSPDRVEYGYTF.